This T cell receptor (beta chain) was identified during a study of blood T cell repertoires in COVID-19. Study context: Sites in the United States, Italy and Spain provided acute and convalescent COVID-19 samples. T cells, B-cell-depleted T cells, or PBMCs provided the cDNA or gDNA that served as material.

In the original workflow: It was from reference gene primer amplification that nucleated cell counts were estimated. Here immunoSEQ multiplex PCR was the method, and the copy in TCRdb shows in-frame clones only, minus some. That table gives V, J and clone size, and the DNA gave D and trimming. The sample contains roughly 60,000 clones, roughly four fifths of which appear only once. Germline CDR1 and CDR2: SGDLS and YYNGEE. The CDR3 has 17 amino acids. The V segment lost 6 bases and the J segment 2 bases; nucleotides outside the gene matches: 8. The sequence came from a human donor in a cohort sampled during active or convalescent COVID-19. V usage is TRBV9 and J usage is TRBJ2-5; the match to TRBD2 covers 15 bases. Sample: peripheral blood. Here the CDR3 DNA reads TGTGCCAGCACCCCCGGGACTAGCGGGGGGAGACAAGAGACCCAGTACTTC. As protein: CASTPGTSGGRQETQYF. The entire variable domain, with the rest obtained from reference TRBV9 and TRBJ2-5, is as follows: DSGVTQTPKHLITATGQRVTLRCSPRSGDLSVYWYQQSLDQGLQFLIQYYNGEERAKGNILERFSAQQFPDLHSELNLSSLELGDSALYFCASTPGTSGGRQETQYFGPGTRLLVL.